This entry describes one TCR beta chain. The sample comes from a study of blood T cell repertoires in COVID-19. Study summary: In each case, the material was cDNA or gDNA derived from T cells, B-cell-depleted T cells, or PBMCs.

Germline assignment: CDR1 SGHTA and CDR2 FQGNSA. Trimming pared 5 bases from V and 1 base from J, leaving 9 bases between. The CDR3 has 14 residues. Study processing details: Estimation of nucleated cell counts was performed using reference gene primer amplification. TCRdb's table, derived via immunoSEQ multiplex PCR, lists solely in-frame clones and lacks some. V, J and clone size reflect that table, while D and trimming were determined from the DNA. Of 150,000 to 200,000 clones listed, approximately 80% are singletons. The sequence derives from a human donor in a cohort sampled during active COVID-19. The sequencing input was peripheral blood. The chain is built from TRBV7-2 and TRBJ1-5; a possible D gene is TRBD1 (5 bases). In DNA form, the CDR3 reads TGTGCCAGCAGCCGGGGACTGAGCAATCAGCCCCAGCATTTT. The encoded protein is CASSRGLSNQPQHF.